The 6 T cell receptor beta chains listed next were all sequenced from one sample in a study of T cell clonotyping in hematopoietic cell transplantation. This sample's time point: recipient sample about 28 days before transplant, after cytoreduction. The protocol was immunoSEQ multiplex PCR, while the TCRdb copy is restricted to in-frame clones and leaves out a portion. The profile shows roughly 48,000 clones, 82% of them singletons. Sequences were derived from peripheral blood mononuclear cells, sampled before stem cell transplant. The receptors derive from a man in his 60s with myelodysplastic syndrome. Some clones in this sample may be carry-over from other donors' samples.

The V and J genes are TRBV7-8 and TRBJ1-2; 7 bases fit TRBD1. V dropped 8 bases and J dropped 0; count of bases not matched to a gene: 0. This CDR3 spans 12 amino acids. CDR1 SGHVS and CDR2 FQNEAQ come from the germline V gene. The CDR3 region has the DNA TGTGCCAGCGGACAGGCTAACTATGGCTACACCTTC. Amino acid sequence: CASGQANYGYTF.

The chain recombines TRBV28 with TRBJ2-3; 12 nucleotides match TRBD2. V trimming: 5 bases; J trimming: 2 bases; junction bases outside the gene matches: 11. The CDR3 sequence is 18 residues long. Germline assignment: CDR1 MDHEN and CDR2 SYDVKM. The CDR3 is CASSPSGGASPVTDTQYF. In DNA form, the CDR3 reads TGTGCCAGCAGTCCTAGCGGGGGGGCGTCCCCAGTCACAGATACGCAGTATTTT.

This sequence joins TRBV18 and TRBJ2-3; D gene uncertain. This CDR3 spans 14 amino acids. The V and J ends lost 1 base and 5 bases respectively, with 10 bases between them. The germline CDR1 and CDR2 sequences are KGHSH and LQKENI. CDR3 in amino acids: CASSPQGFGDTQYF. CDR3 bases: TGTGCCAGCTCACCACAAGGGTTTGGAGATACGCAGTATTTT.

The chain is built from TRBV6-6 and TRBJ1-6; D not resolved. The CDR3 runs 14 residues. The germline CDR1 and CDR2 sequences are MNHNY and SVGAGI (reference sequence). The V end lost 3 bases, the J end lost 4 bases, and 7 bases lay between the germline ends. CDR3 loop: CASSYQGYNSPLHF. In DNA form, the CDR3 reads TGTGCCAGCAGTTATCAAGGGTATAATTCACCCCTCCACTTT.

This chain connects TRBV6-6 to TRBJ2-2; TRBD2 is a possible D gene (6 bases). This CDR3 spans 14 amino acids. Trimming took off 2 bases at V and 5 bases at J, with 9 bases between the two ends. Germline V gene lookup returns CDR1 MNHNY and CDR2 SVGAGI (reference sequence). The CDR3 region has the DNA TGTGCCAGCAGTTACGGGCTAGCGACCGGGGAGCTGTTTTTT. Translating it yields CASSYGLATGELFF.

The chain employs TRBV7-8 and TRBJ2-1, with 11 bases matching TRBD2. Germline V CDR1 and CDR2: SGHVS, FQNEAQ. This CDR3 comprises 15 residues. V lost 6 bases, J lost 7 bases, and 8 bases stayed unmatched. CDR3 amino acids: CASRWGLAGGNEQFF. CDR3 nucleotide sequence: TGTGCCAGCAGATGGGGCCTAGCGGGGGGAAATGAGCAGTTCTTC.